The 14 T cell receptor beta chains presented below share a single source sample, sequenced in a study of T-cell memory formation after mild COVID-19. TCRdb called the 5' RACE reads again in MiXCR, with one record for every CDR3 protein. The repertoire includes some 300,000 distinct CDR3 sequences, less than 20% of them detected once, and under 25% sits in the top ten. The source material was PBMCs or a T cell subset sorted from them (not recorded which). These receptors all come from a man aged 18 to 29 who had mild COVID-19 (a few samples of this study predate the infection). Cell type and time point are not known.

This clonotype was observed a few times. The chain uses TRBV10-3 and TRBJ2-7; 7 bases match TRBD1. Germline CDR1 is ENHRY and CDR2 is SYGVKD. With V trimmed by 5 bases and J by 3 bases, 4 bases remained unmatched. The CDR3 spans 13 residues. The CDR3 DNA follows: TGTGCCATCAGTCCGGGACAGTTCTACGAGCAGTACGTC. Protein product: CAISPGQFYEQYV.

The rearrangement joins TRBV6-5 to TRBJ1-4; perhaps TRBD1 as D (6 bases). Germline V lookup: CDR1 MNHEY, CDR2 SVGAGI. Trimming removed 2 bases from V and 3 bases from J, with 13 bases in between. The CDR3 covers 16 residues. The CDR3 coding sequence is TGTGCCAGCAGTTACGAACCCGGGGGCTCTAATGAAAAACTGTTTTTT. The encoded protein is CASSYEPGGSNEKLFF.

There are many counts of this clonotype. Here the CDR3 reads CASSLYTGELFF. The DNA of the CDR3 is TGTGCCAGCAGCTTGTACACCGGGGAGCTGTTTTTT. The gene calls are TRBV7-2 and TRBJ2-2; D unclear. V dropped 3 bases and J dropped 3 bases, with 2 bases sitting between them. Germline V lookup: CDR1 SGHTA, CDR2 FQGNSA. There are 12 residues in the CDR3.

This clonotype turned up a few times. The V call is TRBV6-5, the J call TRBJ2-5; maybe TRBD2 (5 bases). This CDR3 region has 15 residues. Deletions cut 2 bases from V and 5 bases from J, with 15 bases between. The germline gives CDR1 MNHEY, CDR2 SVGAGI. The CDR3 coding sequence is TGTGCCAGCAGTTACGAGGGCGGGCGGTCGGAGACCCAGTACTTC. Translating gives CASSYEGGRSETQYF.

This clonotype was counted only a few times. The V call is TRBV9, the J call TRBJ1-5; no clear D. Germline V CDR1 and CDR2: SGDLS, YYNGEE. Trimming stripped 4 bases from V and 2 bases from J, with 7 bases between. The CDR3 is made up of 13 amino acids. The CDR3 region has the DNA TGTGCCAGCAGCCCTAACGGCAATCAGCCCCAGCATTTT. Amino acids: CASSPNGNQPQHF. The variable domain in full, with the rest retrieved from reference TRBV9 and TRBJ1-5, is DSGVTQTPKHLITATGQRVTLRCSPRSGDLSVYWYQQSLDQGLQFLIQYYNGEERAKGNILERFSAQQFPDLHSELNLSSLELGDSALYFCASSPNGNQPQHFGDGTRLSIL.

This clonotype was detected a few times. V usage is TRBV12-3 or TRBV12-4 and J usage is TRBJ2-2; possibly TRBD2 for D (5 bases). Between the trimmed V and J ends, which lost 6 bases and 2 bases, there was a span of 16 bases. The CDR3 covers 16 residues. The CDR3 loop reads CASSPSTGTNTGELFF. The CDR3 DNA follows: TGTGCCAGCAGCCCGTCAACGGGAACCAACACCGGGGAGCTGTTTTTT.

This clonotype was seen a few times. The V call is TRBV5-1, the J call TRBJ2-4, with D hard to call. V was trimmed by 2 bases and J by 6 bases, leaving 3 bases between them. Germline CDR1 and CDR2: SGHRS and YFSETQ. CDR3 length equals 11 residues. The CDR3 loop reads CASSFLNIQYF. CDR3 nucleotide sequence: TGCGCCAGCAGCTTCCTAAACATTCAGTACTTC.

By share, this clonotype ranks as medium-sized. The genes are TRBV4-3 and TRBJ2-1; D is possibly TRBD1 or TRBD2 (5 bases each). CDR3 length equals 15 residues. The germline CDR1 and CDR2 sequences are LGHNA and YSLEER. With 5 bases removed from V and 2 bases from J, the gap between germline ends came to 13 bases. CDR3 coding DNA: TGCGCCAGCAGCGTCAGGGTGGGGGCCTACAATGAGCAGTTCTTC. Translating it yields CASSVRVGAYNEQFF.

This clonotype was seen only a few times. The rearrangement uses TRBV6-2 or TRBV6-3 and TRBJ1-5; no definite D call. Trimming pared 5 bases from V and 4 bases from J, leaving 9 bases between. The V gene's germline CDR1 is MNHEY and CDR2 SVGEGT. The CDR3 extends over 13 amino acids. CDR3 sequence reads: CASSPPPNQPQHF. The CDR3 nucleotides read TGTGCCAGCAGTCCGCCCCCGAATCAGCCCCAGCATTTT.

V usage is TRBV28 and J usage is TRBJ2-2; D unresolved. Germline V lookup: CDR1 MDHEN, CDR2 SYDVKM. V was pared by 6 bases and J by 3 bases, with 5 bases between. The CDR3 covers 12 residues. The CDR3 DNA follows: TGTGCCAGCAGCACTTACACCGGGGAGCTGTTTTTT. The encoded protein is CASSTYTGELFF.

This clonotype was observed a handful of times. The rearrangement joins TRBV4-3 to TRBJ1-4, with D unresolved. Germline V gene sequence: CDR1 LGHNA, CDR2 YSLEER. The CDR3 loop spans 17 amino acids. Trimming stripped 0 bases from V and 6 bases from J, with 17 bases between. CDR3: CASSQELKGSDYEKLFF. CDR3 DNA: TGCGCCAGCAGCCAAGAACTGAAAGGCAGCGATTATGAAAAACTGTTTTTT.

The sample holds a few counts of this clonotype. J is TRBJ2-1 and V is TRBV20-1, with TRBD2 identical over 14 bases. Germline assignment: CDR1 DFQATT and CDR2 SNEGSKA (reference sequence). The CDR3 has 19 residues. V lost 0 bases, J lost 0 bases, and 7 bases stayed unmatched. CDR3 DNA sequence: TGCAGTGCTAGAGAACGTCCGACTAGCGGGGGGGGCTCCTACAATGAGCAGTTCTTC. Translation: CSARERPTSGGGSYNEQFF.

The table lists this clonotype with a few counts. The chain is built from TRBV20-1 and TRBJ2-6; TRBD1 might be the D (5 bases). There are 16 residues in the CDR3. V was clipped by 6 bases and J by 0 bases, with 15 bases between them. Looked up from germline, CDR1 is DFQATT and CDR2 is SNEGSKA (reference sequence). The CDR3 nucleotides are TGCAGTGCCAGCCGAACAGGTATCTCTGGGGCCAACGTCCTGACTTTC. Protein sequence: CSASRTGISGANVLTF.

This clonotype was counted many times. The rearrangement uses TRBV9 and TRBJ2-1; perhaps TRBD1 as D (5 bases). CDR1 is SGDLS, CDR2 YYNGEE, per germline. The germline V and J ends were trimmed by 4 bases and 11 bases, with 10 bases remaining between them. The CDR3 runs 11 residues. The CDR3 region is CASSPGSQQFF. In DNA, the CDR3 is TGTGCCAGCAGCCCAGGGTCCCAGCAGTTCTTC. Full variable domain (rest looked up from reference TRBV9 and TRBJ2-1): DSGVTQTPKHLITATGQRVTLRCSPRSGDLSVYWYQQSLDQGLQFLIQYYNGEERAKGNILERFSAQQFPDLHSELNLSSLELGDSALYFCASSPGSQQFFGPGTRLTVL.